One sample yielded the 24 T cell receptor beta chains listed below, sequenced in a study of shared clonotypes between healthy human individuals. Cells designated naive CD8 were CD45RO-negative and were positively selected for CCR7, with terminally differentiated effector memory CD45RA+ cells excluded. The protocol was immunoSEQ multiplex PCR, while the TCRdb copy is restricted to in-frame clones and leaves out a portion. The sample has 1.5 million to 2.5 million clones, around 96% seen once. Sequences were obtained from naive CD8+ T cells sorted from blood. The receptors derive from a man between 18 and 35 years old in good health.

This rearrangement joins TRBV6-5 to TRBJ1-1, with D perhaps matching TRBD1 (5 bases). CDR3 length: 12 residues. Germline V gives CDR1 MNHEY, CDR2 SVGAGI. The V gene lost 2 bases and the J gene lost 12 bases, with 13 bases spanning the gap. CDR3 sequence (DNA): TGTGCCAGCAGTTACGGGGAAGGGGAGACTTTCTTT. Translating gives CASSYGEGETFF.

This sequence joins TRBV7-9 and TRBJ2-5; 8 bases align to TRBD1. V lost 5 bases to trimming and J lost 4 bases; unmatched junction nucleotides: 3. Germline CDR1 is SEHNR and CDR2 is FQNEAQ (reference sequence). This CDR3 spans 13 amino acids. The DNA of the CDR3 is TGTGCCAGCAGCGCAGGGACAGGAGAGACCCAGTACTTC. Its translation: CASSAGTGETQYF.

CDR3 DNA: TGTGCCAGCAGTTTCGTCCCGGACAGTGACACAGATACGCAGTATTTT. Protein sequence: CASSFVPDSDTDTQYF. The rearrangement joins TRBV27 to TRBJ2-3; D might be TRBD1 (6 bases). Per germline, CDR1 MNHEY and CDR2 SMNVEV (reference sequence). Trimming left V 3 bases short and J 2 bases short, with 15 bases between. The CDR3 contains 16 residues.

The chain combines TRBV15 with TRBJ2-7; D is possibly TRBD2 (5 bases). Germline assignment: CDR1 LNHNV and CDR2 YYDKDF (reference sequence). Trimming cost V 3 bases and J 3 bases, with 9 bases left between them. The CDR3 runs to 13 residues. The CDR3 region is CATSRDSLYEQYF. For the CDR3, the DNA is TGTGCCACCAGCAGGGACTCCCTCTACGAGCAGTACTTC.

CDR3 protein: CASSPASGRLSDYEQFF. The CDR3 DNA reads as TGTGCCAGCAGTCCCGCTAGCGGGAGGCTTTCTGACTATGAGCAGTTCTTC. The chain joins TRBV27 to TRBJ2-1; 11 bases fit TRBD2. Germline assignment: CDR1 MNHEY and CDR2 SMNVEV (reference sequence). There are 17 residues in the CDR3. The J segment lost 8 bases and the V segment lost 5 bases, leaving 14 bases of the junction unmatched.

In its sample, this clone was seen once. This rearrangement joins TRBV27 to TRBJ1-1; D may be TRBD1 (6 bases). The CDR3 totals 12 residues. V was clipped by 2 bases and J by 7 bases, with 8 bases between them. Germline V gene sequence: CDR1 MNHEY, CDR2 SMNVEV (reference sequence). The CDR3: CASSLRGNEAFF. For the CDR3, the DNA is TGTGCCAGCAGTTTAAGGGGGAATGAAGCTTTCTTT.

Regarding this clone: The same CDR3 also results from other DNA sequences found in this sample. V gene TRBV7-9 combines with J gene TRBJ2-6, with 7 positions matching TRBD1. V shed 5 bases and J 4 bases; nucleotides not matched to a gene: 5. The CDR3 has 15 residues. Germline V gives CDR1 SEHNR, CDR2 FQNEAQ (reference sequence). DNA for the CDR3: TGTGCCAGCAGCCCAACAGGGGCCGGGGCCAACGTCCTGACTTTC. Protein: CASSPTGAGANVLTF. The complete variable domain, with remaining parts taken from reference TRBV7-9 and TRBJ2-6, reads DTGVSQNPRHKITKRGQNVTFRCDPISEHNRLYWYRQTLGQGPEFLTYFQNEAQLEKSRLLSDRFSAERPKGSFSTLEIQRTEQGDSAMYLCASSPTGAGANVLTFGAGSRLTVL.

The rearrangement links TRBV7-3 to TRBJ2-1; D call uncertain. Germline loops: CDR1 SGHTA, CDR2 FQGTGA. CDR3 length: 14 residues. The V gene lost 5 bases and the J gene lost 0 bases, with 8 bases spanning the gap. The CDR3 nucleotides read TGTGCCAGCAGCCAGGACCACTCCTACAATGAGCAGTTCTTC. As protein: CASSQDHSYNEQFF.

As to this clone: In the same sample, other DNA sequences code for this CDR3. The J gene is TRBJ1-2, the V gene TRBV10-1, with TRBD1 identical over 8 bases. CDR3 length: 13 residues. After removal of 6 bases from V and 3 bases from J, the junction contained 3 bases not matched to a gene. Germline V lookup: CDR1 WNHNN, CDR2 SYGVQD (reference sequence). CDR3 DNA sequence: TGCGCCAGCAGCCCGGACAGGGACTATGGCTACACCTTC. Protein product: CASSPDRDYGYTF.

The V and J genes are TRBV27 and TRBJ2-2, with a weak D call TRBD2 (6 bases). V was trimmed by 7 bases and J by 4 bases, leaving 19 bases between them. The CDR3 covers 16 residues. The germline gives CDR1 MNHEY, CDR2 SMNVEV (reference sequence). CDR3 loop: CASTQLGGPVTGELFF. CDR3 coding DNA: TGTGCCAGCACCCAACTAGGAGGGCCAGTCACCGGGGAGCTGTTTTTT.

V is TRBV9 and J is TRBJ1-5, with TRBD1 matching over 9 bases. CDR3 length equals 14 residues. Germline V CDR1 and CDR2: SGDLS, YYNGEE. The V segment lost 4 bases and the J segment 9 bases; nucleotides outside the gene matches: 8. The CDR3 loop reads CASSSGTGLRPQHF. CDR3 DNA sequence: TGTGCCAGCAGCTCCGGGACAGGGTTACGGCCCCAGCATTTT.

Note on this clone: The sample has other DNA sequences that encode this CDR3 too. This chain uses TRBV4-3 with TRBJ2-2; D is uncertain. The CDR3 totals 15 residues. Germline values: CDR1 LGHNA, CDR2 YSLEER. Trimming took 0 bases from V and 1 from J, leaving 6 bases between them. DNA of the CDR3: TGCGCCAGCAGCCAAGATGACCTGAACACCGGGGAGCTGTTTTTT. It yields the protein CASSQDDLNTGELFF.

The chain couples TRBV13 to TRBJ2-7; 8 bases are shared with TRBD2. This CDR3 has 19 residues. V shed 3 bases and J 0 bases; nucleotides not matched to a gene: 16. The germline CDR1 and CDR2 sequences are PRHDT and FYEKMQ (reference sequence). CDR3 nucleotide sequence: TGTGCCAGCAGCTTGGGGACCCTATGGCGGGAGGCAAGCTCCTACGAGCAGTACTTC. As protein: CASSLGTLWREASSYEQYF.

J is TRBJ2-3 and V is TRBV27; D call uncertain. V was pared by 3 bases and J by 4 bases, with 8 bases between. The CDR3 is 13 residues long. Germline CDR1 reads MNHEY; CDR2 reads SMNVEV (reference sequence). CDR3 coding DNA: TGTGCCAGCAGTTTTGATCCTGCAGATACGCAGTATTTT. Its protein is CASSFDPADTQYF.

The chain's CDR3 is CASSLGQGLNEQFF. CDR3 sequence (DNA): TGTGCCAGCAGCTTAGGTCAGGGATTGAATGAGCAGTTCTTC. The chain employs TRBV7-2 and TRBJ2-1, with a weak D call TRBD1 (5 bases). V dropped 1 base and J dropped 7 bases, with 11 bases sitting between them. Germline lookup yields CDR1 SGHTA and CDR2 FQGNSA. The CDR3 sequence is 14 residues long.

In DNA, the CDR3 is TGTGCCAGCAGTTTATTAGGCGGGAGTGGGGAGCTGTTTTTT. Translating gives CASSLLGGSGELFF. The rearrangement uses TRBV27 and TRBJ2-2; 7 bases fit TRBD2. After removal of 1 base from V and 8 bases from J, the junction contained 4 bases not matched to a gene. This CDR3 spans 14 amino acids. Germline CDR1 is MNHEY and CDR2 is SMNVEV (reference sequence).

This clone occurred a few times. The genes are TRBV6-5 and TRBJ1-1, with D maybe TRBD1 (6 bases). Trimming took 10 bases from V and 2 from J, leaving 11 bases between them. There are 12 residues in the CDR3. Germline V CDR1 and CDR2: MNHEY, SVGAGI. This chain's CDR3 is CATGTPNTEAFF. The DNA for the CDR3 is TGTGCCACTGGGACACCCAACACTGAAGCTTTCTTT.

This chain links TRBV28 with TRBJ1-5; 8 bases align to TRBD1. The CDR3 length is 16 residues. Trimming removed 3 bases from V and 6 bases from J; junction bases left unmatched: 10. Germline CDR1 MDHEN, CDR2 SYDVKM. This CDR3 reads CASSLAWQGASQPQHF. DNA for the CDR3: TGTGCCAGCAGTTTGGCTTGGCAGGGGGCGAGTCAGCCCCAGCATTTT.

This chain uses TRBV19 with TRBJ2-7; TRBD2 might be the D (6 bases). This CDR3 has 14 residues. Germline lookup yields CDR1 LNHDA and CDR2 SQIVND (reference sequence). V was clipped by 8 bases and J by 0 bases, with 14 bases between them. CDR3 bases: TGTGCCAGTCGGAGGGTGAGGGACTCCTACGAGCAGTACTTC. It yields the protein CASRRVRDSYEQYF.

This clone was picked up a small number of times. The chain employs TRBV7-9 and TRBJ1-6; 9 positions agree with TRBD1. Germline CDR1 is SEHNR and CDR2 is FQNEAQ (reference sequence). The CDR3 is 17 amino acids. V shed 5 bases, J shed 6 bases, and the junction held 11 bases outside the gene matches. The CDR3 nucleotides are TGTGCCAGCAGCCCCCTCCTCGGGACAGGGAGTAATTCACCCCTCCACTTT. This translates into CASSPLLGTGSNSPLHF.

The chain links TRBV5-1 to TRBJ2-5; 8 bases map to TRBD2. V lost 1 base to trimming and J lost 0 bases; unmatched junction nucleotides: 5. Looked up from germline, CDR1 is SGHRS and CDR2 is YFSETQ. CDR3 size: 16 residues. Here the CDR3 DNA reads TGCGCCAGCAGCTTGCGCAGCGGGAGCAACCAAGAGACCCAGTACTTC. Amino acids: CASSLRSGSNQETQYF.

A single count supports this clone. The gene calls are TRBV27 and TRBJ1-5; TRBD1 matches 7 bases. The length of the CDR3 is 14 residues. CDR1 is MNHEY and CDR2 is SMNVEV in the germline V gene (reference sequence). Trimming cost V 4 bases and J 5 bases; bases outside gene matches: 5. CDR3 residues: CASSSRDSDQPQHF. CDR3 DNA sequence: TGTGCCAGCAGTTCCAGGGACAGTGATCAGCCCCAGCATTTT.

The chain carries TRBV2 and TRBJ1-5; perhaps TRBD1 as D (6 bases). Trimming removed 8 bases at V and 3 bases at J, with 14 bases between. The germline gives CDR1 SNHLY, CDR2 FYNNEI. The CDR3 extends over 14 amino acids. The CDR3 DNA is TGTGCCAGCGGGGGACATCGGTTCAATCAGCCCCAGCATTTT. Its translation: CASGGHRFNQPQHF.

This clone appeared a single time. Here the CDR3 reads CASSASPPGELFF. Written as DNA, the CDR3 is TGTGCCAGCAGTGCTAGTCCCCCCGGGGAGCTGTTTTTT. The chain carries TRBV27 and TRBJ2-2; no firm D call. CDR1 is MNHEY, CDR2 SMNVEV, per germline (reference sequence). The CDR3 sequence is 13 residues long. V lost 5 bases, J lost 6 bases, and 10 bases lay in between.